These 18 T cell receptor beta chains originate from one sample sequenced in a study of siplizumab effects on memory and regulatory T cells. The protocol was immunoSEQ multiplex PCR, while the TCRdb copy is restricted to in-frame clones and leaves out a portion. Of about 120,000 clones listed, around 94% are singletons. Sequenced input: non-Treg CD4+ T cells sorted from blood. These receptor sequences come from a human donor in good health.

The CDR3 DNA reads TGCGCCAGCAGAGGGGGGGGCGGTGAGCAGTTCTTC. Amino acids: CASRGGGGEQFF. This chain connects TRBV10-1 to TRBJ2-1; possible D gene TRBD2, 7 bases. Per germline, CDR1 WNHNN and CDR2 SYGVQD (reference sequence). Deletions cut 6 bases from V and 9 bases from J, with 12 bases between. This CDR3 has 12 residues.

The chain joins TRBV25-1 to TRBJ1-1; D is unresolved. The CDR3 is made up of 11 amino acids. Per germline, CDR1 MGHDK and CDR2 SYGVNS. Trimming took off 4 bases at V and 3 bases at J, with 3 bases between the two ends. The chain's CDR3 is CASSGYTEAFF. In DNA form, the CDR3 reads TGTGCCAGCAGTGGGTACACTGAAGCTTTCTTT.

The CDR3 nucleotides are TGTGCCAGCAGCCCGGGGGGTGGAGCTTTCTTT. It specifies CASSPGGGAFF. V gene TRBV7-2 combines with J gene TRBJ1-1; a weak D match, TRBD1 (5 bases). V was shortened by 5 bases and J by 10 bases, with 11 bases between the two germline ends. Germline loops: CDR1 SGHTA, CDR2 FQGNSA. The CDR3 contains 11 residues.

The chain links TRBV5-1 to TRBJ1-4, with D possibly matching TRBD1 (5 bases). V lost 4 bases and J lost 0, with 25 bases in between. This CDR3 is 20 amino acids long. The germline V gene has CDR1 SGHRS and CDR2 YFSETQ. The CDR3 spells CASSLRSGTSKVATNEKLFF. The CDR3 DNA reads as TGCGCCAGCAGCCTCAGGTCCGGGACGAGTAAAGTTGCAACTAATGAAAAACTGTTTTTT.

V is TRBV29-1 and J is TRBJ2-1; weak D call: TRBD1 (6 bases). Germline V lookup: CDR1 SQVTM, CDR2 ANQGSEA. This CDR3 has 12 amino acids. V lost 7 bases and J lost 2, with 9 bases in between. The CDR3 bases are TGCAGCGCTGAGGGGGCCTACAATGAGCAGTTCTTC. This gives the protein CSAEGAYNEQFF.

This chain links TRBV15 with TRBJ2-7; TRBD1 agrees at 7 bases. The ends lost 1 base at V and 2 bases at J; junction bases unmatched: 2. There are 14 residues in the CDR3. Germline-derived CDR1 and CDR2 are LNHNV and YYDKDF (reference sequence). The CDR3 region has the DNA TGTGCCACCAGCAGAGTGGGACAGACCTACGAGCAGTACTTC. It translates to CATSRVGQTYEQYF.

The chain uses TRBV19 and TRBJ1-5; possibly TRBD1 for D (5 bases). CDR1 is LNHDA and CDR2 is SQIVND in the germline V gene (reference sequence). Between the trimmed V and J ends, which lost 9 bases and 3 bases, there was a span of 12 bases. The CDR3 runs to 13 residues. Here the CDR3 reads CASWDGFNQPQHF. Here the CDR3 DNA reads TGTGCCAGCTGGGACGGATTCAATCAGCCCCAGCATTTT. Combining the CDR3 with reference TRBV19 and TRBJ1-5 gives the whole variable domain DGGITQSPKYLFRKEGQNVTLSCEQNLNHDAMYWYRQDPGQGLRLIYYSQIVNDFQKGDIAEGYSVSREKKESFPLTVTSAQKNPTAFYLCASWDGFNQPQHFGDGTRLSIL.

The chain employs TRBV10-3 and TRBJ2-7; D may be TRBD2 (5 bases). Germline-derived CDR1 and CDR2 are ENHRY and SYGVKD. V shed 1 base and J shed 9 bases, with 13 bases lying between them. This CDR3 is built from 13 residues. CDR3 DNA: TGTGCCATCAGTGAGTGGTATATCGAGGGGCAGTACTTC. This sequence encodes CAISEWYIEGQYF.

The V gene is TRBV25-1, the J gene TRBJ2-7; maybe TRBD1 (6 bases). The ends were cut back, 5 bases at V and 3 bases at J, with 17 bases in the middle. Germline V CDR1 and CDR2: MGHDK, SYGVNS. This CDR3 region has 15 residues. CDR3 loop: CASSLTGIDVYEQYF. The CDR3 bases are TGTGCCAGCAGTCTTACAGGGATAGACGTCTACGAGCAGTACTTC.

The chain is built from TRBV19 and TRBJ1-4; D is perhaps TRBD1 (6 bases). The V gene's germline CDR1 is LNHDA and CDR2 SQIVND (reference sequence). Between the trimmed V and J ends, which lost 8 bases and 0 bases, there was a span of 13 bases. The CDR3 sequence is 15 residues long. In nucleotides, the CDR3 is TGTGCCAGTCTACGAGGGGGAGCAACTAATGAAAAACTGTTTTTT. Residues: CASLRGGATNEKLFF.

The rearrangement links TRBV7-9 to TRBJ2-7; no definite D call. V was clipped by 1 base and J by 4 bases, with 5 bases between them. Looked up from germline, CDR1 is SEHNR and CDR2 is FQNEAQ (reference sequence). The CDR3 loop spans 12 amino acids. CDR3 DNA sequence: TGTGCCAGCAGCTTAGGTTTTTACGAGCAGTACTTC. Translating it yields CASSLGFYEQYF.

The V gene is TRBV6-6, the J gene TRBJ1-2; D is possibly TRBD1 (6 bases). The V gene's germline CDR1 is MNHNY and CDR2 SVGAGI (reference sequence). The CDR3 totals 12 residues. Trimming removed 6 bases at V and 8 bases at J, with 13 bases between. Here the CDR3 reads CASSPGGQGYTF. CDR3 bases: TGTGCCAGCAGCCCTGGGGGGCAGGGCTACACCTTC.

V is TRBV5-1 and J is TRBJ2-7; 8 bases map to TRBD1. The J segment lost 2 bases and the V segment lost 3 bases, leaving 7 bases of the junction unmatched. The CDR3 has 15 residues. Germline CDR1 is SGHRS and CDR2 is YFSETQ. CDR3 sequence reads: CASSYGQGLAYEQYF. The DNA for the CDR3 is TGCGCCAGCAGCTATGGACAGGGATTGGCCTACGAGCAGTACTTC.

The rearrangement links TRBV27 to TRBJ2-3; no clear D. Germline V gene sequence: CDR1 MNHEY, CDR2 SMNVEV (reference sequence). The CDR3 is 14 residues long. V was clipped by 5 bases and J by 1 base, with 10 bases between them. In DNA, the CDR3 is TGTGCCAGCAGTACTGAGTTGGGCACAGATACGCAGTATTTT. It codes for CASSTELGTDTQYF.

V gene TRBV9 combines with J gene TRBJ1-6; D not certain. Trimming left V 4 bases short and J 7 bases short, with 12 bases between. The germline gives CDR1 SGDLS, CDR2 YYNGEE. The CDR3 is 14 residues long. In nucleotides, the CDR3 is TGTGCCAGCAGCATCCGGGTTGGAAATTCACCCCTCCACTTT. Its translation: CASSIRVGNSPLHF. The entire variable domain, with the rest obtained from reference TRBV9 and TRBJ1-6, is as follows: DSGVTQTPKHLITATGQRVTLRCSPRSGDLSVYWYQQSLDQGLQFLIQYYNGEERAKGNILERFSAQQFPDLHSELNLSSLELGDSALYFCASSIRVGNSPLHFGNGTRLTVT.

The CDR3 region is CASSRNVGTDTQYF. The CDR3 region has the DNA TGTGCCAGCAGCCGGAACGTTGGGACAGATACGCAGTATTTT. The chain joins TRBV7-9 to TRBJ2-3; D uncertain. The germline V and J ends were trimmed by 5 bases and 3 bases, with 12 bases remaining between them. Germline V gives CDR1 SEHNR, CDR2 FQNEAQ (reference sequence). The CDR3 extends over 14 amino acids.

The V gene is TRBV18, the J gene TRBJ1-6; 9 positions agree with TRBD1. V shed 8 bases, J shed 9 bases, and the junction held 8 bases outside the gene matches. The CDR3 covers 14 residues. Germline CDR1 reads KGHSH; CDR2 reads LQKENI. For the CDR3, the DNA is TGTGCCAGCCTTCCGGGACAGGGAGCTTCACCCCTCCACTTT. Residues: CASLPGQGASPLHF.

The chain uses TRBV7-6 and TRBJ1-3, with D unclear. The germline V gene has CDR1 SGHVS and CDR2 FNYEAQ. The CDR3 loop spans 14 amino acids. Trimming shortened V by 5 bases and J by 1 base, and 9 bases separated the two germline ends. The DNA of the CDR3 is TGTGCCAGCAGCCTTGTGGGGTCTGGAAACACCATATATTTT. This sequence encodes CASSLVGSGNTIYF.